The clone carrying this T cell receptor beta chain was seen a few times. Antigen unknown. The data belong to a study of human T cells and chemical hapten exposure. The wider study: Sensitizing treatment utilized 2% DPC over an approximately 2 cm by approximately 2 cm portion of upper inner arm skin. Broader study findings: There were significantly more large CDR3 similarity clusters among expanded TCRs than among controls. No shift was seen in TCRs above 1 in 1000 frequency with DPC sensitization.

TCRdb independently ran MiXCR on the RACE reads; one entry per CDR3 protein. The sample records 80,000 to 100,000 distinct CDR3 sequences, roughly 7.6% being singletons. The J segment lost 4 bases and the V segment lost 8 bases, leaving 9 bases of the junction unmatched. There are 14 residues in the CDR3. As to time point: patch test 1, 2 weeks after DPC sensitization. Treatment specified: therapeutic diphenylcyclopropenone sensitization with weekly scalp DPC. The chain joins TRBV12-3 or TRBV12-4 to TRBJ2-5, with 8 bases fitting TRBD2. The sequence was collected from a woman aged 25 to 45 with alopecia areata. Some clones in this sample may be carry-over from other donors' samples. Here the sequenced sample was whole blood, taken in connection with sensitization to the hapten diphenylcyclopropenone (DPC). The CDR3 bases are TGTGCCAGCGGATTTCGCGGGGGGTCAGAGACCCAGTACTTC. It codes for CASGFRGGSETQYF.